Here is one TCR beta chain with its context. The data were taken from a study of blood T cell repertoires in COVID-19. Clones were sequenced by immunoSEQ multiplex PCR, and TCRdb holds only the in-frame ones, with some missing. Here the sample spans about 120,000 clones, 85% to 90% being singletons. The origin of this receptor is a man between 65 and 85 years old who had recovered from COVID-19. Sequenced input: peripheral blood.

CDR3 loop: CASSLVFQGSTEAFF. The CDR3 DNA follows: TGTGCCAGCAGCTTGGTGTTTCAGGGGTCCACTGAAGCTTTCTTT. V gene TRBV5-6 combines with J gene TRBJ1-1; D perhaps matches TRBD1 (6 bases). Germline CDR1 is SGHDT and CDR2 is YYEEEE. This CDR3 comprises 15 residues. Trimming left V 0 bases short and J 4 bases short, with 13 bases between.